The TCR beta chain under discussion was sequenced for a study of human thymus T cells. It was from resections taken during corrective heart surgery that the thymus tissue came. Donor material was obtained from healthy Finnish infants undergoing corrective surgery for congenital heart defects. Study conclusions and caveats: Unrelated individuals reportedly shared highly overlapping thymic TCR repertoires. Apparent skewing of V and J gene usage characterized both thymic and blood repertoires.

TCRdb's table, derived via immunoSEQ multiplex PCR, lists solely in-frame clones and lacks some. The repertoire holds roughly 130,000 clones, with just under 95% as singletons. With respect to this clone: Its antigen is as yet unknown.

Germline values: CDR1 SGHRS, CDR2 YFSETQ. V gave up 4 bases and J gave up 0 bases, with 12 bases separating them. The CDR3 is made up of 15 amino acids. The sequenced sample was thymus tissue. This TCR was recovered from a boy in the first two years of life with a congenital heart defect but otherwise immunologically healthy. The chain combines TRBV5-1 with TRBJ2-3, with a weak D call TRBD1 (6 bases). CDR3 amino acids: CASSGTGPSTDTQYF. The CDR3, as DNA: TGCGCCAGCAGCGGCACAGGGCCCAGCACAGATACGCAGTATTTT.